The 30 T cell receptor beta chains listed next were all sequenced from one sample in a study of T cell responses to AZD1222 COVID-19 vaccine. Assay: immunoSEQ multiplex PCR; the TCRdb copy retains only in-frame clones and omits some. The table has roughly 150,000 clones, approximately 90% seen once. Sample: peripheral blood, taken 28 days after the second AZD1222 dose. These receptors originate from an adult who received the AZD1222 COVID-19 vaccine.

V usage is TRBV2 and J usage is TRBJ2-3; 12 positions agree with TRBD2. After removal of 4 bases from V and 4 bases from J, the junction contained 6 bases not matched to a gene. Germline CDR1 reads SNHLY; CDR2 reads FYNNEI. The CDR3 totals 16 residues. The CDR3 nucleotides read TGTGCCAGCAGTGTTAGACTAGCGGGAGCAGCAGATACGCAGTATTTT. Residues: CASSVRLAGAADTQYF.

The chain recombines TRBV5-6 with TRBJ2-3; D ambiguous. The CDR3 extends over 15 amino acids. With 4 bases removed from V and 0 bases from J, the gap between germline ends came to 12 bases. The germline V gene encodes CDR1 SGHDT and CDR2 YYEEEE. This CDR3 is CASSPGATSTDTQYF. The CDR3 DNA sequence: TGTGCCAGCAGCCCCGGCGCCACTAGCACAGATACGCAGTATTTT.

V and J are TRBV7-9 and TRBJ1-6; D may be TRBD1 (6 bases). This CDR3 is 15 amino acids long. V lost 1 base and J 10 bases, leaving 14 bases between the germline ends. Germline V gives CDR1 SEHNR, CDR2 FQNEAQ (reference sequence). CDR3 DNA sequence: TGTGCCAGCAGCTTAGACATGGGACACCGGTCACCCCTCCACTTT. Translating it yields CASSLDMGHRSPLHF.

The CDR3 loop reads CAISPGQGPTYEQYF. CDR3 in DNA: TGTGCCATCAGCCCGGGACAGGGGCCTACCTACGAGCAGTACTTC. The chain recombines TRBV10-3 with TRBJ2-7; TRBD1 matches at 10 bases. The germline V gene encodes CDR1 ENHRY and CDR2 SYGVKD. J lost 2 bases, V lost 6 bases, and 7 bases had no gene match. The CDR3 length is 15 residues.

The V call is TRBV19, the J call TRBJ1-2, with TRBD1 matching over 9 bases. V gave up 0 bases and J gave up 8 bases; unmatched junction bases: 7. This CDR3 has 15 residues. CDR1 and CDR2 from the germline V gene are LNHDA and SQIVND (reference sequence). The CDR3, as DNA: TGTGCCAGTAGTATAGAGCACAGGGGGCTGTGGGGCTACACCTTC. It is translated as CASSIEHRGLWGYTF.

The gene calls are TRBV7-2 and TRBJ1-2, with no clear D. CDR3 length: 14 amino acids. V was pared by 3 bases and J by 2 bases, with 10 bases between. CDR1 is SGHTA, CDR2 FQGNSA, per germline. CDR3 in amino acids: CASSFRKGNYGYTF. The CDR3 DNA sequence: TGTGCCAGCAGCTTTCGAAAGGGCAACTATGGCTACACCTTC.

The genes are TRBV29-1 and TRBJ1-2, with 7 bases that match TRBD1. The CDR3 is 16 amino acids. Germline values: CDR1 SQVTM, CDR2 ANQGSEA. The trim removed 3 bases at V and 6 bases at J, leaving 16 bases unmatched. The CDR3 is CSVDVPGGGRVHGYTF. The CDR3 DNA is TGCAGCGTTGATGTCCCCGGAGGGGGCCGGGTTCATGGCTACACCTTC.

This rearrangement joins TRBV5-1 to TRBJ2-1; 8 nucleotides agree with TRBD1. CDR1 is SGHRS and CDR2 is YFSETQ in the germline V gene. Losses at the gene ends were 1 base for V and 8 bases for J; bases not matched to a gene: 8. This CDR3 has 15 amino acids. Here the CDR3 reads CASSLWPGQEYEQFF. In DNA, the CDR3 is TGCGCCAGCAGCTTGTGGCCGGGACAGGAGTATGAGCAGTTCTTC.

The chain is built from TRBV11-2 and TRBJ2-7; D call uncertain. The CDR3 has 14 residues. Trimming shortened V by 6 bases and J by 2 bases, and 14 bases separated the two germline ends. From germline, CDR1 is SGHAT and CDR2 FQNNGV. CDR3 in amino acids: CASRRPGSTYEQYF. CDR3 nucleotide sequence: TGTGCCAGCAGGCGACCGGGTTCCACCTACGAGCAGTACTTC.

The rearrangement uses TRBV7-3 and TRBJ2-7; perhaps TRBD1 as D (6 bases). CDR1 and CDR2 (germline): SGHTA, FQGTGA. Deletions cut 6 bases from V and 6 bases from J, with 18 bases between. The CDR3 length is 14 residues. The CDR3 coding sequence is TGTGCCAGCAGTAAACAGGGACGAGTGAGCGAGCAGTACTTC. Protein sequence: CASSKQGRVSEQYF.

The V gene is TRBV12-5, the J gene TRBJ2-7; 9 nucleotides line up with TRBD2. V lost 7 bases to trimming and J lost 9 bases; unmatched junction nucleotides: 16. Germline assignment: CDR1 LGHNT and CDR2 FRNRAP. The CDR3 loop spans 15 amino acids. The CDR3 nucleotides read TGTGCTAGTGCCCCGAGCGGGGGGCTAGCGGGTACGCAGTACTTC. It codes for CASAPSGGLAGTQYF.

J is TRBJ2-3 and V is TRBV19; D possibly uses TRBD1 or TRBD2 (5 bases each). V lost 8 bases, J lost 3 bases, and 18 bases lay in between. The germline V gene encodes CDR1 LNHDA and CDR2 SQIVND (reference sequence). CDR3 size: 15 residues. CDR3 residues: CASGIPGRTTDTQYF. The CDR3 region has the DNA TGTGCCAGTGGGATTCCGGGACGGACAACAGATACGCAGTATTTT.

The chain joins TRBV6-4 to TRBJ2-2, with D possibly being TRBD2 (6 bases). Germline CDR1 MRHNA, CDR2 SNTAGT. This CDR3 is 16 amino acids long. V lost 6 bases to trimming and J lost 1 base, with 15 bases between them. Written as DNA, the CDR3 is TGTGCCAGCAGCCCCGCGGGGCTTTTGAACACCGGGGAGCTGTTTTTT. This gives the protein CASSPAGLLNTGELFF.

This chain links TRBV6-2 or TRBV6-3 with TRBJ1-1; 8 bases fit TRBD1. V lost 5 bases to trimming and J lost 6 bases; unmatched junction nucleotides: 2. The CDR3 extends over 12 amino acids. Germline CDR1 and CDR2: MNHEY and SVGEGT. The CDR3 loop reads CASSQGAAEAFF. The CDR3 nucleotides are TGTGCCAGCAGTCAGGGGGCCGCTGAAGCTTTCTTT.

The chain employs TRBV6-2 or TRBV6-3 and TRBJ1-1, with TRBD1 identical over 10 bases. CDR3 length equals 14 residues. CDR1 and CDR2 (germline): MNHEY, SVGEGT. The V segment lost 5 bases and the J segment 5 bases; nucleotides outside the gene matches: 5. The CDR3: CASSDRGRETEAFF. The CDR3, as DNA: TGTGCCAGCAGTGACAGGGGGCGGGAGACTGAAGCTTTCTTT.

V usage is TRBV7-2 and J usage is TRBJ2-1; no firm D call. The V end lost 5 bases, the J end lost 2 bases, and 16 bases lay between the germline ends. This CDR3 spans 16 amino acids. Germline CDR1 and CDR2: SGHTA and FQGNSA. CDR3 amino acids: CASSRVAALTYNEQFF. CDR3 bases: TGTGCCAGCAGCCGGGTCGCGGCTTTAACCTACAATGAGCAGTTCTTC.

This chain links TRBV7-6 with TRBJ2-3, with TRBD2 identical over 10 bases. Germline V gives CDR1 SGHVS, CDR2 FNYEAQ. The CDR3 consists of 16 residues. Trimming at V came to 5 bases and at J to 2 bases, leaving 7 bases not matched to a gene. The CDR3 protein is CASSVGTSAYTDTQYF. The CDR3 DNA follows: TGTGCCAGCAGCGTAGGGACTAGCGCGTACACAGATACGCAGTATTTT.

This clone showed up just once. V is TRBV4-1 and J is TRBJ2-1, with 9 bases that match TRBD2. This CDR3 is built from 17 residues. Germline-derived CDR1 and CDR2 are MGHRA and YSYEKL. V trimming: 4 bases; J trimming: 4 bases; junction bases outside the gene matches: 11. CDR3 DNA sequence: TGCGCCAGCAGCCCGAACTTGGCGGGGGGGTTTTACAATGAGCAGTTCTTC. Translation gives CASSPNLAGGFYNEQFF.

The chain carries TRBV3-1 (or the pseudogene TRBV3-2) and TRBJ2-3; TRBD2 might be the D (6 bases). From germline, CDR1 is LGHDT and CDR2 YNNKEL (reference sequence). The CDR3 extends over 14 amino acids. Trimming pared 4 bases from V and 6 bases from J, leaving 14 bases between. Here the CDR3 reads CASSLGLAVDTQYF. The CDR3 nucleotides read TGTGCCAGCAGCCTTGGATTAGCGGTCGATACGCAGTATTTT.

The chain couples TRBV12-3 or TRBV12-4 to TRBJ1-1; 7 bases fit TRBD1. Trimming at V came to 6 bases and at J to 11 bases, leaving 12 bases not matched to a gene. This CDR3 is 13 amino acids long. CDR3: CASRLQGIREAFF. CDR3 bases: TGTGCCAGCAGACTACAGGGGATTAGGGAGGCTTTCTTT.

The chain has TRBV30 and TRBJ2-3; perhaps TRBD2 as D (5 bases). This CDR3 contains 19 residues. Trimming removed 4 bases at V and 0 bases at J, with 26 bases between. The germline CDR1 and CDR2 sequences are GTSNPN and SVGIG (reference sequence). The chain's CDR3 is CAWTTDRRRWTSSTDTQYF. The CDR3 DNA sequence: TGTGCCTGGACTACGGACCGACGGCGCTGGACTTCTAGCACAGATACGCAGTATTTT.

The rearrangement joins TRBV5-4 to TRBJ2-1; 8 bases fit TRBD1. The CDR3 loop spans 14 amino acids. Germline V gene lookup returns CDR1 SGHNT and CDR2 YYREEE (reference sequence). Unmatched junction bases numbered 12, after V lost 1 base and J lost 15 bases. In DNA, the CDR3 is TGTGCCAGCAGCTTGCCCCTAGGGGCAGGGGGCCCGTTCTTC. Translated: CASSLPLGAGGPFF.

The V gene is TRBV5-8, the J gene TRBJ1-1; D gene unclear. Trimming left V 4 bases short and J 1 base short, with 11 bases between. The CDR3 covers 14 residues. Germline V CDR1 and CDR2: SGHTS, YDEGEE. CDR3 region: CASSGGPGNTEAFF. CDR3 DNA: TGTGCCAGCAGCGGAGGACCTGGGAACACTGAAGCTTTCTTT. Using reference TRBV5-8 and TRBJ1-1 for the parts outside the CDR3, the full variable domain is EAGVTQSPTHLIKTRGQQATLRCSPISGHTSVYWYQQALGLGLQFLLWYDEGEERNRGNFPPRFSGRQFPNYSSELNVNALELEDSALYLCASSGGPGNTEAFFGQGTRLTVV.

This sequence joins TRBV3-1 (or the pseudogene TRBV3-2) and TRBJ2-3, with 8 bases lining up with TRBD2. The CDR3 spans 13 residues. The V gene end was trimmed by 1 base and the J gene end by 10 bases; junction bases not matched to a gene: 4. Germline lookup yields CDR1 LGHDT and CDR2 YNNKEL (reference sequence). The CDR3 protein is CASSQVLRGAQYF. CDR3 in DNA: TGTGCCAGCAGCCAAGTCCTGCGGGGGGCGCAGTATTTT.

The gene calls are TRBV30 and TRBJ2-5; D possibly corresponds to TRBD1 (5 bases). Germline lookup yields CDR1 GTSNPN and CDR2 SVGIG (reference sequence). The CDR3 is 15 amino acids. Trimming left V 3 bases short and J 2 bases short, with 16 bases between. Written as DNA, the CDR3 is TGTGCCTGGAGGCCCTGGGGCGCGGTACAAGAGACCCAGTACTTC. Its protein is CAWRPWGAVQETQYF.

This chain connects TRBV24-1 to TRBJ2-5, with 10 bases that match TRBD1. V gave up 4 bases and J gave up 3 bases; unmatched junction bases: 7. Germline V gene sequence: CDR1 KGHDR, CDR2 SFDVKD. The CDR3 loop spans 16 amino acids. CDR3 loop: CATSDPGQGDKETQYF. The CDR3 DNA reads TGTGCCACCAGTGACCCCGGACAGGGGGATAAAGAGACCCAGTACTTC.

The rearrangement links TRBV7-8 to TRBJ2-7; 9 bases map to TRBD1. The junction had 8 bases not matched to a gene; V was cut back by 4 bases and J by 4 bases. The CDR3 loop spans 15 amino acids. Germline CDR1 SGHVS, CDR2 FQNEAQ. DNA for the CDR3: TGTGCCAGCAGCTATGAGACAGGGGGTGGTTACGAGCAGTACTTC. Translation: CASSYETGGGYEQYF. The complete variable domain, with remaining parts taken from reference TRBV7-8 and TRBJ2-7, reads GAGVSQSPRYKVAKRGQDVALRCDPISGHVSLFWYQQALGQGPEFLTYFQNEAQLDKSGLPSDRFFAERPEGSVSTLKIQRTQQEDSAVYLCASSYETGGGYEQYFGPGTRLTVT.

The genes are TRBV27 and TRBJ2-2, with TRBD1 matching 8 bases. Germline V gives CDR1 MNHEY, CDR2 SMNVEV (reference sequence). The length of the CDR3 is 17 residues. The ends lost 0 bases at V and 5 bases at J; junction bases unmatched: 8. The CDR3 loop is CASSLSFQGAVTGELFF. The CDR3, as DNA: TGTGCCAGCAGTTTATCGTTTCAGGGGGCTGTAACCGGGGAGCTGTTTTTT.

This clone occurred once. The chain combines TRBV3-1 (or the pseudogene TRBV3-2) with TRBJ1-2; D may be TRBD1 (5 bases). In germline, CDR1 is LGHDT, CDR2 YNNKEL (reference sequence). This CDR3 region has 14 residues. Trimming removed 0 bases at V and 8 bases at J, with 13 bases between. CDR3 DNA: TGTGCCAGCAGCCAAGAACGGGGGAAGTACGGCTACACCTTC. This encodes CASSQERGKYGYTF.

This chain links TRBV7-9 with TRBJ1-6; 9 nucleotides line up with TRBD1. CDR1 is SEHNR, CDR2 FQNEAQ, per germline (reference sequence). This CDR3 region has 15 residues. V dropped 5 bases and J dropped 10; count of bases not matched to a gene: 9. The CDR3 loop is CASSLFGTGTSPLHF. Written as DNA, the CDR3 is TGTGCCAGCAGCCTTTTTGGGACAGGGACCTCACCCCTCCACTTT.